This TCR beta chain emerged from a study of T-cell reconstitution after alpha-beta-depleted transplantation in children. A library of TCRbeta sequences, prepared with unique molecular identifiers, was generated. MiXCR, applied by TCRdb to the PCR reads, yields one record per CDR3 protein. The profile shows around 500,000 distinct CDR3 sequences, around 12% of them singletons. The CDR3 runs 16 residues. Germline CDR1 reads MNHEY; CDR2 reads SMNVEV (reference sequence). V was clipped by 5 bases and J by 4 bases; unmatched bases: 7. Here the sequenced sample was PBMCs from the stem cell graft donor, taken from the stem cell graft. This sequence originates from a human donor who donated a stem cell graft to a child with combined immunodeficiency. J is TRBJ2-1 and V is TRBV27; TRBD2 matches at 11 bases. CDR3 in amino acids: CASSPTGTSGYNEQFF. In nucleotides, the CDR3 is TGTGCCAGCAGTCCTACCGGGACTAGCGGTTACAATGAGCAGTTCTTC.